The 27 T cell receptor beta chains given below trace back to one sample, sequenced in a study of cytotoxic CD8 clonotypes in ibrutinib-treated CLL. Method: immunoSEQ multiplex PCR; TCRdb's copy keeps in-frame clones and lacks some. The sample carries roughly 250,000 clones, roughly 74% recorded once. Sequenced material: PBMCs, taken after 24 months of ibrutinib treatment. The receptors derive from a human donor with chronic lymphocytic leukemia.

The J gene is TRBJ2-4, the V gene TRBV6-5; D is possibly TRBD1 or TRBD2 (5 bases each). CDR3 length equals 16 residues. Germline V gene sequence: CDR1 MNHEY, CDR2 SVGAGI. The ends were cut back, 2 bases at V and 0 bases at J, with 11 bases in the middle. The CDR3 region has the DNA TGTGCCAGCAGTTACCTCGGGGCGTTAGCCAAAAACATTCAGTACTTC. This sequence encodes CASSYLGALAKNIQYF.

V usage is TRBV18 and J usage is TRBJ1-5; D uncertain. The length of the CDR3 is 14 residues. V lost 1 base, J lost 5 bases, and 9 bases lay in between. The germline V gene has CDR1 KGHSH and CDR2 LQKENI. The CDR3 DNA reads as TGTGCCAGCTCACCACTAGGAGACTATCAGCCCCAGCATTTT. Encoded protein: CASSPLGDYQPQHF.

The chain is built from TRBV11-2 and TRBJ2-1; D possibly corresponds to TRBD1 (6 bases). This CDR3 is 15 amino acids long. Germline V gene data show CDR1 as SGHAT and CDR2 as FQNNGV. With 1 base removed from V and 5 bases from J, the gap between germline ends came to 12 bases. CDR3 protein: CASSLGQAPHNEQFF. The CDR3 region has the DNA TGTGCCAGCAGCTTAGGACAGGCCCCCCACAATGAGCAGTTCTTC.

Only one count was recorded for this clone. J is TRBJ1-2 and V is TRBV27; D gene unclear. Per the germline V gene, CDR1 is MNHEY and CDR2 is SMNVEV (reference sequence). This CDR3 has 14 amino acids. Deletions cut 3 bases from V and 5 bases from J, with 13 bases between. In DNA form, the CDR3 reads TGTGCCAGCAGTTTCTCGACGGACGGGTATGGCTACACCTTC. It is translated as CASSFSTDGYGYTF.

The chain is built from TRBV30 and TRBJ2-5, with D maybe TRBD2 (5 bases). This CDR3 is 14 amino acids long. Germline CDR1 is GTSNPN and CDR2 is SVGIG (reference sequence). Trimming took off 0 bases at V and 2 bases at J, with 10 bases between the two ends. The CDR3 loop is CAWSVLGRQETQYF. The CDR3 nucleotides read TGTGCCTGGAGTGTACTAGGGCGGCAAGAGACCCAGTACTTC.

The rearrangement uses TRBV30 and TRBJ2-5; 7 bases align to TRBD2. This CDR3 is 13 amino acids long. V was clipped by 0 bases and J by 4 bases; unmatched bases: 2. Per germline, CDR1 GTSNPN and CDR2 SVGIG (reference sequence). The CDR3 protein is CAWSVIAGETQYF. For the CDR3, the DNA is TGTGCCTGGAGTGTTATAGCGGGAGAGACCCAGTACTTC.

The V gene is TRBV19, the J gene TRBJ2-3; 15 bases are shared with TRBD2. Germline V gene data show CDR1 as LNHDA and CDR2 as SQIVND (reference sequence). V lost 3 bases to trimming and J lost 5 bases; unmatched junction nucleotides: 12. CDR3 length: 19 amino acids. The CDR3 here is CASSIIGLAGGPSEDTQYF. The CDR3 coding sequence is TGTGCCAGTAGTATCATCGGACTAGCGGGAGGGCCCTCAGAAGATACGCAGTATTTT.

The rearrangement links TRBV27 to TRBJ2-1; D might be TRBD2 (5 bases). The CDR3 spans 13 residues. V was clipped by 9 bases and J by 2 bases, with 11 bases between them. Germline V lookup: CDR1 MNHEY, CDR2 SMNVEV (reference sequence). CDR3 DNA: TGTGCCAGTTCGGGGAAAGCCTACAATGAGCAGTTCTTC. Translation: CASSGKAYNEQFF.

This clone was recorded once. V and J are TRBV28 and TRBJ1-5; the D is unclear. V was clipped by 2 bases and J by 3 bases, with 11 bases between them. CDR1 and CDR2 from the germline V gene are MDHEN and SYDVKM. The CDR3 contains 15 residues. The CDR3 spells CASSLRGRINQPQHF. CDR3 in DNA: TGTGCCAGCAGTTTAAGAGGGCGGATCAATCAGCCCCAGCATTTT.

With respect to this clone: Other nucleotide sequences from this sample produce the same CDR3. This sequence joins TRBV5-1 and TRBJ1-1, with D hard to call. Germline CDR1 SGHRS, CDR2 YFSETQ. V was clipped by 0 bases and J by 3 bases, with 6 bases between them. CDR3 length equals 13 residues. This chain's CDR3 is CASSLVGDTEAFF. The CDR3 bases are TGCGCCAGCAGCTTGGTAGGTGACACTGAAGCTTTCTTT.

The CDR3 loop reads CASSQDLAGWTDTQYF. The CDR3 region has the DNA TGCGCCAGCAGCCAAGATCTAGCGGGATGGACAGATACGCAGTATTTT. The rearrangement joins TRBV4-3 to TRBJ2-3; 9 nucleotides align to TRBD2. Germline CDR1 reads LGHNA; CDR2 reads YSLEER. The CDR3 consists of 16 residues. After removal of 0 bases from V and 3 bases from J, the junction contained 4 bases not matched to a gene.

This chain uses TRBV5-8 with TRBJ1-4; D unclear. This CDR3 comprises 12 residues. CDR1 and CDR2 from the germline V gene are SGHTS and YDEGEE. The V and J ends lost 1 base and 14 bases respectively, with 12 bases between them. The CDR3 region is CASSLSPRRLFF. CDR3 nucleotides: TGTGCCAGCAGCTTGTCCCCTCGGCGGCTGTTTTTT.

The chain is built from TRBV11-2 and TRBJ1-1, with D possibly being TRBD1 (5 bases). Germline V lookup: CDR1 SGHAT, CDR2 FQNNGV. Trimming removed 3 bases at V and 4 bases at J, with 12 bases between. CDR3 length: 14 amino acids. CDR3 bases: TGTGCCAGCAGCTTTCAGGGCGGGGGCACTGAAGCTTTCTTT. Amino acids: CASSFQGGGTEAFF.

The chain is built from TRBV19 and TRBJ2-7; D might be TRBD2 (5 bases). V lost 4 bases, J lost 4 bases, and 11 bases lay in between. The CDR3 loop spans 13 amino acids. CDR1 LNHDA and CDR2 SQIVND come from the germline V gene (reference sequence). CDR3 bases: TGTGCCAGTAGTACTTCCGGGATTTACGAGCAGTACTTC. Amino acid sequence: CASSTSGIYEQYF.

A note on this clone: Other DNA sequences within the sample encode an identical CDR3. The J gene is TRBJ1-1, the V gene TRBV15; D uncertain. Per germline, CDR1 LNHNV and CDR2 YYDKDF (reference sequence). V lost 1 base and J lost 5, with 8 bases in between. The CDR3 consists of 13 residues. The CDR3 DNA is TGTGCCACCAGCAGAGCAGGAGGAACTGAAGCTTTCTTT. This sequence encodes CATSRAGGTEAFF. The variable domain in full, with the rest retrieved from reference TRBV15 and TRBJ1-1, is DAMVIQNPRYQVTQFGKPVTLSCSQTLNHNVMYWYQQKSSQAPKLLFHYYDKDFNNEADTPDNFQSRRPNTSFCFLDIRSPGLGDTAMYLCATSRAGGTEAFFGQGTRLTVV.

This chain connects TRBV28 to TRBJ2-3; 9 nucleotides agree with TRBD2. V shed 3 bases, J shed 7 bases, and the junction held 8 bases outside the gene matches. The length of the CDR3 is 15 residues. Germline V CDR1 and CDR2: MDHEN, SYDVKM. In DNA, the CDR3 is TGTGCCAGCAGTTTGGGCGGGGGGGCAATAAATACGCAGTATTTT. This sequence encodes CASSLGGGAINTQYF.

V gene TRBV11-2 combines with J gene TRBJ2-1, with unresolved D. Germline CDR1 is SGHAT and CDR2 is FQNNGV. V shed 3 bases and J shed 4 bases, with 7 bases lying between them. CDR3 length equals 13 residues. As DNA, the CDR3 is TGTGCCAGCAGCTTGGGGATGTACAATGAGCAGTTCTTC. It yields the protein CASSLGMYNEQFF.

V gene TRBV27 combines with J gene TRBJ1-2, with unresolved D. The CDR3 totals 14 residues. V shed 3 bases and J shed 0 bases, with 8 bases lying between them. Per the germline V gene, CDR1 is MNHEY and CDR2 is SMNVEV (reference sequence). DNA for the CDR3: TGTGCCAGCAGTTTTTCTATTTCTAACTATGGCTACACCTTC. Protein: CASSFSISNYGYTF.

The chain has TRBV18 and TRBJ2-5; no reliable D call. Germline V gene lookup returns CDR1 KGHSH and CDR2 LQKENI. The CDR3 sequence is 12 residues long. Deletions cut 3 bases from V and 0 bases from J, with 2 bases between. CDR3 protein: CASSPYQETQYF. Written as DNA, the CDR3 is TGTGCCAGCTCACCGTACCAAGAGACCCAGTACTTC.

The V gene is TRBV25-1, the J gene TRBJ2-7; D tentatively reads TRBD1 or TRBD2 (5 bases each). Trimming shortened V by 3 bases and J by 2 bases, and 11 bases separated the two germline ends. This CDR3 contains 14 residues. Germline V lookup: CDR1 MGHDK, CDR2 SYGVNS. CDR3 nucleotide sequence: TGTGCCAGCAGTGAGCTTGGGACGGCCTACGAGCAGTACTTC. This codes for CASSELGTAYEQYF.

The CDR3 nucleotides read TGCAGCGTCGGACTAGCGGGAGGGAAACCCTCCTACGAGCAGTACTTC. Translation: CSVGLAGGKPSYEQYF. The chain links TRBV29-1 to TRBJ2-7; 15 bases align to TRBD2. Germline V gene data show CDR1 as SQVTM and CDR2 as ANQGSEA. Losses at the gene ends were 6 bases for V and 0 bases for J; bases not matched to a gene: 6. The CDR3 has 16 amino acids.

The chain links TRBV28 to TRBJ2-7; a weak D match, TRBD1 (6 bases). This CDR3 has 15 residues. The V end was cut by 2 bases, the J end by 3 bases, with 14 bases between. The V gene's germline CDR1 is MDHEN and CDR2 SYDVKM. Here the CDR3 reads CASSLEGRGGYEQYF. The CDR3 DNA is TGTGCCAGCAGTTTAGAAGGCAGGGGTGGCTACGAGCAGTACTTC. Variable domain in full (rest from reference TRBV28 and TRBJ2-7): DVKVTQSSRYLVKRTGEKVFLECVQDMDHENMFWYRQDPGLGLRLIYFSYDVKMKEKGDIPEGYSVSREKKERFSLILESASTNQTSMYLCASSLEGRGGYEQYFGPGTRLTVT.

The chain is built from TRBV4-2 and TRBJ2-5; 7 nucleotides align to TRBD2. The CDR3 is 18 residues long. V trimming: 0 bases; J trimming: 5 bases; junction bases outside the gene matches: 15. Germline V gene data show CDR1 as LGHNA and CDR2 as YNFKEQ. The chain's CDR3 is CASSQDPPREGLWETQYF. The CDR3 DNA sequence: TGTGCCAGCAGCCAAGATCCCCCGAGGGAGGGTCTTTGGGAGACCCAGTACTTC.

This clone was detected a few times. The V call is TRBV5-1, the J call TRBJ1-1; the match to TRBD1 covers 7 bases. Per the germline V gene, CDR1 is SGHRS and CDR2 is YFSETQ. The CDR3 consists of 14 residues. With 5 bases clipped from V and 0 bases from J, the junction kept 4 bases outside the gene matches. CDR3: CASRQQGVNTEAFF. The CDR3 coding sequence is TGCGCCAGCAGACAGCAGGGGGTGAACACTGAAGCTTTCTTT.

The CDR3 region is CASSIVSPPGTSGEAGTQYF. The CDR3 region has the DNA TGTGCCAGTAGTATAGTTTCACCCCCCGGGACTAGCGGGGAGGCAGGGACCCAGTACTTC. The V gene is TRBV19, the J gene TRBJ2-5; 13 bases fit TRBD2. The CDR3 runs to 20 residues. J was trimmed by 7 bases and V by 1 base; bases with no gene match: 18. Per the germline V gene, CDR1 is LNHDA and CDR2 is SQIVND (reference sequence).

This rearrangement joins TRBV13 to TRBJ2-1, with D possibly TRBD2 on 6 matching bases. The CDR3 contains 17 residues. With 4 bases removed from V and 0 bases from J, the gap between germline ends came to 16 bases. In germline, CDR1 is PRHDT, CDR2 FYEKMQ (reference sequence). The CDR3 is CASSSLARQSSYNEQFF. CDR3 bases: TGTGCCAGCAGCTCCCTAGCGCGGCAGAGCTCCTACAATGAGCAGTTCTTC. Filled out from reference TRBV13 and TRBJ2-1, the complete variable domain reads AAGVIQSPRHLIKEKRETATLKCYPIPRHDTVYWYQQGPGQDPQFLISFYEKMQSDKGSIPDRFSAQQFSDYHSELNMSSLELGDSALYFCASSSLARQSSYNEQFFGPGTRLTVL.

To note about this clone: Germline is not matched at one junction end, which may reflect a read error. The chain carries TRBV2 and TRBJ2-7, with D possibly being TRBD1 (6 bases). Germline assignment: CDR1 SNHLY and CDR2 FYNNEI. The CDR3 has 13 amino acids. The CDR3 bases are TGTGCCAGCAGTGAAGCAGGTGGGACAAGGAAGCACTTC. It specifies CASSEAGGTRKHF. The entire variable domain, with the rest obtained from reference TRBV2 and TRBJ2-7, is as follows: EPEVTQTPSHQVTQMGQEVILRCVPISNHLYFYWYRQILGQKVEFLVSFYNNEISEKSEIFDDQFSVERPDGSNFTLKIRSTKLEDSAMYFCASSEAGGTRKHFGPGTRLTVT.